A selection of T cell receptor beta chains follows, all from one sample in a study of beta chain features in type 1 diabetes. Profiling relied on immunoSEQ multiplex PCR, and the TCRdb table lists in-frame clones only, not all of them. The sample shows 240,000 or so clones, 68% of them seen only once. The sequencing input was naive CD4+ T cells from blood. Receptors originate from a young man in good health. The CDR3 runs from the conserved cysteine through the conserved F or W. The order of the fields is V gene, clone size, D gene, J gene, CDR3 protein, CDR3 DNA. The D gene is left open where the match is weak. For some rows the clone size is stated as once, few or many, or as a class when expanded; others skip it.

TRBV28	few	.	TRBJ2-1	CASAGQHNEQFF	TGTGCCAGCGCCGGGCAGCACAATGAGCAGTTCTTC
TRBV9	.	.	TRBJ2-5	CASSVARGQETQYF	TGTGCCAGCAGCGTAGCGCGGGGCCAAGAGACCCAGTACTTC
TRBV9	.	.	TRBJ2-7	CASSVGTGNYEQYF	TGTGCCAGCAGCGTAGGAACAGGAAACTACGAGCAGTACTTC
TRBV25-1	.	.	TRBJ1-2	CASSGSVGYTF	TGTGCCAGCAGTGGGTCTGTCGGCTACACCTTC
TRBV30	few	.	TRBJ2-3	CAWSQDTQYF	TGTGCCTGGAGTCAGGATACGCAGTATTTT
TRBV7-2	few	.	TRBJ2-3	CASSLRTDTQYF	TGTGCCAGCAGCTTAAGGACAGATACGCAGTATTTT
TRBV30	.	.	TRBJ2-5	CAWSVRSYQETQYF	TGTGCCTGGAGTGTACGTAGCTATCAAGAGACCCAGTACTTC
TRBV7-8	once	TRBD1	TRBJ2-3	CASSFRTGGTDTQYF	TGTGCCAGCAGCTTTAGGACAGGGGGGACAGATACGCAGTATTTT
TRBV20-1	few	.	TRBJ2-1	CSPSKQFF	TGCAGCCCTTCAAAGCAGTTCTTC
TRBV6-5	.	.	TRBJ1-2	CASRQVNYGYTF	TGTGCCAGCAGACAGGTTAACTATGGCTACACCTTC
TRBV30	.	TRBD1	TRBJ1-1	CAWGRTGGTEAFF	TGTGCCTGGGGACGGACAGGGGGTACAGAAGCTTTCTTT
TRBV5-1	.	.	TRBJ1-2	CASSSSHLNYGYTF	TGCGCCAGCTCATCCAGCCACCTTAACTATGGCTACACCTTC
TRBV18	.	.	TRBJ2-3	CASSLSTDTQYF	TGTGCCAGCTCCCTTAGCACAGATACGCAGTATTTT
TRBV7-2	.	.	TRBJ1-5	CASSSDGINQPQHF	TGTGCCAGCAGCTCGGACGGTATCAATCAGCCCCAGCATTTT
TRBV4-1	.	.	TRBJ2-7	CASSLRTGSYEQYF	TGCGCCAGCAGCCTCAGGACCGGTTCCTACGAGCAGTACTTC
TRBV5-4	.	.	TRBJ2-5	CASSLGGVQETQYF	TGTGCCAGCAGCTTGGGGGGTGTCCAAGAGACCCAGTACTTC
TRBV27	few	.	TRBJ2-7	CASSSYYEQYF	TGTGCCAGCAGTTCATACTACGAGCAGTACTTC
TRBV18	.	TRBD1	TRBJ2-7	CASSGGTGALYEQYF	TGTGCCAGCTCAGGCGGGACAGGGGCACTATACGAGCAGTACTTC
TRBV30	few	.	TRBJ2-1	CAWSVPGLGEQFF	TGTGCCTGGAGTGTACCGGGGCTGGGGGAGCAGTTCTTC
TRBV14	.	.	TRBJ2-1	CASRLEVGKQFF	TGTGCCAGCAGACTCGAGGTAGGGAAGCAGTTCTTC
TRBV4-1	.	.	TRBJ2-1	CASSHPRQGPGYNEQFF	TGCGCCAGCAGCCACCCGAGGCAGGGTCCTGGATACAATGAGCAGTTCTTC
TRBV7-9	few	TRBD1	TRBJ2-7	CASSHGTEYEQYF	TGTGCCAGCAGCCATGGGACAGAATACGAGCAGTACTTC
TRBV19	.	.	TRBJ2-7	CASGKLGVHEQYF	TGTGCCAGTGGTAAACTAGGAGTCCACGAGCAGTACTTC
TRBV7-2	.	TRBD2	TRBJ2-5	CASSLRLAGAETQYF	TGTGCCAGCAGCTTGCGACTAGCGGGGGCAGAGACCCAGTACTTC
TRBV2	.	TRBD1	TRBJ1-1	CASSVGRTGAAFF	TGTGCCAGCAGTGTAGGGCGTACAGGGGCAGCTTTCTTT
TRBV11-2	.	.	TRBJ2-1	CASRLAGGNEQFF	TGTGCCAGCAGACTAGCCGGGGGCAATGAGCAGTTCTTC
TRBV25-1	few	.	TRBJ2-5	CASSELELRETQYF	TGTGCCAGCAGTGAACTCGAATTGCGTGAGACCCAGTACTTC
TRBV11-2	.	.	TRBJ2-5	CASSLPLGLETQYF	TGTGCCAGCAGCTTACCCCTCGGTTTAGAGACCCAGTACTTC
TRBV15	.	.	TRBJ1-1	CATSRDYGVGTEAFF	TGTGCCACCAGCAGAGATTACGGCGTGGGCACTGAAGCTTTCTTT
TRBV30	.	.	TRBJ1-1	CALTGRRVGTEAFF	TGTGCCTTAACAGGGAGACGGGTAGGCACTGAAGCTTTCTTT
TRBV29-1	.	.	TRBJ2-3	CSVGGADTQYF	TGCAGCGTTGGAGGGGCAGATACGCAGTATTTT